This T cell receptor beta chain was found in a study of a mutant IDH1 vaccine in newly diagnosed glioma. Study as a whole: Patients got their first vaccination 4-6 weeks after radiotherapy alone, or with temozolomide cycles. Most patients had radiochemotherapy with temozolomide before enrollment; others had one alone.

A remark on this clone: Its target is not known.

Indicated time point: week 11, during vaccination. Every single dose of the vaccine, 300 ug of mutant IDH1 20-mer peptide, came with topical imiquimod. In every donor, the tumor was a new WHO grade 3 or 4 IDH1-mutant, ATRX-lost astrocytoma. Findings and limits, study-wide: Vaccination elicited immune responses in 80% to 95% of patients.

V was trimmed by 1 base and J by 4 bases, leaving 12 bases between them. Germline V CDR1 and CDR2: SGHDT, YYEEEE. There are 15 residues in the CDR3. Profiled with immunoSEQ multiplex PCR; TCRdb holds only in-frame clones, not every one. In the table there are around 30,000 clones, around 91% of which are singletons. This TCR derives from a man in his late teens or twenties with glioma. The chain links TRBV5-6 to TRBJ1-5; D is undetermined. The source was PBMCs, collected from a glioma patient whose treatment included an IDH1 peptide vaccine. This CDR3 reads CASSLFGLGNQPQHF. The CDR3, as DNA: TGTGCCAGCAGCTTGTTTGGTTTAGGGAATCAGCCCCAGCATTTT.